The rows below give T cell receptor beta chains drawn from one sample of a study of sequential checkpoint blockade in melanoma. The data were produced by immunoSEQ multiplex PCR, yet TCRdb's version contains in-frame clones alone and is incomplete. The repertoire has some 10,000 clones, 24% of them found once; the top ten carry roughly 17%. The sequencing here drew on tumor tissue (inferred from file names), taken from a patient given nivolumab and ipilimumab in sequence. The receptors originated from a human donor with melanoma. The CDR3 runs from the conserved cysteine through the conserved F or W. A D gene is named only where the DNA matches it firmly. Expanded clones are given a class, and other clones once, few, many or no size at all.

TRBJ1-2	TRBD1	.	TRBV6-8	CASSYGQGVGYTF	TGTGCCAGCAGTTACGGACAGGGAGTTGGCTACACCTTC
TRBJ2-4	.	few	TRBV30	CAWTLPIAKNIQYF	TGTGCCTGGACTCTACCTATAGCCAAAAACATTCAGTACTTC
TRBJ2-2	TRBD2	.	TRBV12-5	CASRTSGTALSRELFF	TGTGCCAGCCGAACTAGCGGGACCGCATTATCGAGGGAGCTGTTTTTT
TRBJ2-1	TRBD1	medium-sized	TRBV19	CASSPTDRVSGEQFF	TGTGCCAGTAGTCCGACGGACAGGGTTAGCGGTGAGCAGTTCTTC
TRBJ1-2	.	few	TRBV6-8	CASRGRVNNYGYTF	TGTGCCAGCCGGGGGAGGGTGAATAACTATGGCTACACCTTC
TRBJ2-2	TRBD2	.	TRBV19	CASSTQSGSWTGELFF	TGTGCCAGTAGTACCCAGAGCGGGAGTTGGACCGGGGAGCTGTTTTTT
TRBJ2-6	TRBD1	.	TRBV28	CASSHSRTGIPGANVLTF	TGTGCCAGCAGCCACTCAAGGACAGGGATACCCGGGGCCAACGTCCTGACTTTC
TRBJ2-3	.	many	TRBV9	CASSRESGDGTQYF	TGTGCCAGCAGCCGGGAATCAGGGGATGGTACGCAGTATTTT
TRBJ1-5	.	many	TRBV11-3	CASSLDGGDQPQHF	TGTGCCAGCAGCCTGGATGGGGGGGATCAGCCCCAGCATTTT
TRBJ2-3	.	few	TRBV6-8	CASRQIAGSRTDTQYF	TGTGCCAGCAGGCAAATCGCGGGCAGCCGCACAGATACGCAGTATTTT
TRBJ2-5	TRBD2	few	TRBV11-3	CASSPTSGNGETQYF	TGTGCCAGCAGCCCCACTAGCGGGAATGGAGAGACCCAGTACTTC
TRBJ1-3	.	many	TRBV11-3	CASSPWAGTGNTIYF	TGTGCCAGCAGCCCCTGGGCAGGTACTGGAAACACCATATATTTT
TRBJ1-1	TRBD1	.	TRBV6-8	CASSYSGFGQGNAEAFF	TGTGCCAGCAGTTACTCCGGTTTTGGACAGGGGAATGCTGAAGCTTTCTTT
TRBJ2-2	.	many	TRBV11-3	CASSRRDTNTGELFF	TGTGCCAGCAGCCGAAGGGACACGAACACCGGGGAGCTGTTTTTT
TRBJ2-3	TRBD2	few	TRBV25-1	CASRPQFGLVGDTQYF	TGTGCGAGCAGACCCCAATTCGGACTAGTAGGAGATACGCAGTATTTT
TRBJ2-1	.	.	TRBV11-3	CASSLGELDNEQFF	TGTGCCAGCAGCTTAGGGGAGCTCGACAATGAGCAGTTCTTC
TRBJ1-3	.	few	TRBV29-1	CSVAPEGSGNTIYF	TGCAGCGTTGCACCGGAGGGGAGTGGAAACACCATATATTTT
TRBJ1-1	.	few	TRBV9	CASSQRVRTEAFF	TGTGCCAGCAGCCAGAGGGTGCGCACTGAAGCTTTCTTT
TRBJ2-7	TRBD2	.	TRBV28	CASNPLGSGSQYEQYF	TGTGCCAGCAACCCGCTTGGGAGCGGGAGTCAATACGAGCAGTACTTC
TRBJ2-1	.	many	TRBV9	CASSVSRDIGEQFF	TGTGCCAGCAGCGTATCCAGGGACATCGGTGAGCAGTTCTTC
TRBJ2-3	.	.	TRBV28	CASSSPSGPHTDTQYF	TGTGCCAGCAGTTCTCCCTCCGGGCCACACACAGATACGCAGTATTTT
TRBJ1-6	TRBD1	.	TRBV10-2	CASSFGTELNSPLHF	TGCGCCAGCAGCTTTGGGACAGAGCTTAATTCACCCCTCCACTTT
TRBJ2-7	.	few	TRBV9	CASSSGSRSSAYEQYF	TGTGCCAGCAGCTCCGGGTCTAGGTCCTCCGCCTACGAGCAGTACTTC
TRBJ1-2	.	.	TRBV18	CASSPESIGYTF	TGTGCCAGCTCACCAGAGAGCATTGGCTACACCTTC
TRBJ2-7	TRBD2	.	TRBV29-1	CSVRGGSGEQYF	TGCAGCGTTAGGGGCGGGAGCGGCGAGCAGTACTTC
TRBJ2-5	.	few	TRBV4-1	CASSPRLSETQYF	TGCGCCAGCAGCCCCCGCTTAAGTGAGACCCAGTACTTC
TRBJ2-3	.	.	TRBV15	CATSRERKNTDTQYF	TGTGCCACCAGCAGAGAACGGAAGAACACAGATACGCAGTATTTT
TRBJ1-2	.	many	TRBV11-3	CASSLGVGSNGYTF	TGTGCCAGCAGCTTAGGAGTAGGGTCAAATGGCTACACCTTC
TRBJ2-5	TRBD2	.	TRBV18	CASSPGLAGIWDQETQYF	TGTGCCAGCTCGCCCGGACTAGCGGGAATTTGGGACCAAGAGACCCAGTACTTC
TRBJ2-3	.	.	TRBV6-8	CASSVERPGGTDTQYF	TGTGCCAGCAGTGTAGAGCGGCCGGGTGGAACAGATACGCAGTATTTT
TRBJ2-6	.	few	TRBV19	CASRKVSGANVLTF	TGTGCCAGTAGAAAAGTGTCTGGGGCCAACGTCCTGACTTTC
TRBJ2-1	TRBD2	.	TRBV15	CATSRSLADIYNEQFF	TGTGCCACCAGCAGAAGCCTAGCGGATATTTACAATGAGCAGTTCTTC
TRBJ2-7	TRBD2	.	TRBV28	CASSLPRTSGSHEQYF	TGTGCCAGCAGTTTACCCCGGACTAGCGGGAGTCACGAGCAGTACTTC
TRBJ2-2	.	.	TRBV23-1	CASSQEDPRGANTGELFF	TGCGCCAGCAGCCAAGAAGACCCTCGAGGGGCGAACACCGGGGAGCTGTTTTTT
TRBJ2-7	.	.	TRBV6-8	CASSYSGDYEQYF	TGTGCCAGCAGTTACTCAGGGGACTACGAGCAGTACTTC
TRBJ1-1	.	few	TRBV5-1	CASSLDGGYTEAFF	TGCGCCAGCAGCTTGGACGGTGGGTACACTGAAGCTTTCTTT
TRBJ1-2	.	.	TRBV18	CASSRDGANYGYTF	TGTGCCAGCTCCCGGGACGGAGCTAACTATGGCTACACCTTC
TRBJ1-2	TRBD1	medium-sized	TRBV7-1	CAGGTVRNTGYTF	TGTGCCGGAGGGACAGTTCGAAACACGGGCTACACCTTC
TRBJ1-4	TRBD1	.	TRBV5-1	CASSLNWGGTEDEKLFF	TGCGCCAGCAGCTTGAATTGGGGCGGGACAGAAGATGAAAAACTGTTTTTT
TRBJ1-2	TRBD1	.	TRBV4-1	CASSQRIGQGAYGYTF	TGCGCCAGCAGCCAGAGAATTGGACAGGGGGCCTATGGCTACACCTTC
TRBJ2-1	TRBD2	.	TRBV19	CASMGGTSGSGSYNEQFF	TGTGCCAGTATGGGGGGGACTAGCGGGAGTGGCTCCTACAATGAGCAGTTCTTC
TRBJ2-7	TRBD2	medium-sized	TRBV18	CASSPTGGRLYEQYF	TGTGCCAGCTCACCAACGGGCGGGAGGCTCTACGAGCAGTACTTC
TRBJ1-3	.	.	TRBV11-3	CASSFEGLSGNTIYF	TGTGCCAGCAGCTTCGAGGGCCTCTCTGGAAACACCATATATTTT
TRBJ1-4	.	few	TRBV6-8	CASSFPGEGNEKLFF	TGTGCCAGCAGTTTTCCAGGCGAGGGAAATGAAAAACTGTTTTTT
TRBJ2-3	TRBD2	large	TRBV11-3	CASSSAEGGSTDTQYF	TGTGCCAGCAGCTCTGCTGAGGGAGGGAGCACAGATACGCAGTATTTT
TRBJ1-3	TRBD1	few	TRBV30	CAWSVQGGGNTIYF	TGTGCCTGGAGTGTACAGGGGGGTGGAAACACCATATATTTT
TRBJ1-5	.	.	TRBV19	CASSIVARSNQPQHF	TGTGCCAGTAGTATAGTAGCGAGAAGCAATCAGCCCCAGCATTTT
TRBJ2-5	TRBD1	many	TRBV11-1	CASSPGQAIGTQYF	TGTGCCAGCAGCCCCGGACAGGCGATAGGGACCCAGTACTTC
TRBJ2-7	TRBD1	few	TRBV14	CASRPSGTVYEQYF	TGTGCCAGCAGACCTTCCGGGACAGTCTACGAGCAGTACTTC
TRBJ2-1	TRBD2	many	TRBV11-3	CASSFLADYNEQFF	TGTGCCAGCAGCTTTCTAGCGGACTACAATGAGCAGTTCTTC